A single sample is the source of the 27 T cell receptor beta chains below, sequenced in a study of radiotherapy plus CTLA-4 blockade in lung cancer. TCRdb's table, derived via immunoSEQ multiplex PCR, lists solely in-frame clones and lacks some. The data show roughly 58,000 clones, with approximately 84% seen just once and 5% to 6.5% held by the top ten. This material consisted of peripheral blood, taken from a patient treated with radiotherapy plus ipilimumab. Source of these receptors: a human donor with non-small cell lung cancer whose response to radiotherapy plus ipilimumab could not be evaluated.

CDR3 in amino acids: CASSLASGNTEAFF. The CDR3, as DNA: TGTGCCAGCAGCTTAGCGTCGGGGAACACTGAAGCTTTCTTT. The chain recombines TRBV7-8 with TRBJ1-1, with D hard to call. This CDR3 spans 14 amino acids. Germline values: CDR1 SGHVS, CDR2 FQNEAQ. V lost 0 bases and J lost 1, with 6 bases in between.

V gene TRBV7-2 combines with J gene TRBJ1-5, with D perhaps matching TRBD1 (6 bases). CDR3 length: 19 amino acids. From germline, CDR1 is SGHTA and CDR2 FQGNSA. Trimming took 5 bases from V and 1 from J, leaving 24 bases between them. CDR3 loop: CASSPEGEGSWGSNQPQHF. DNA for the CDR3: TGTGCCAGCAGCCCTGAGGGGGAGGGAAGTTGGGGAAGCAATCAGCCCCAGCATTTT.

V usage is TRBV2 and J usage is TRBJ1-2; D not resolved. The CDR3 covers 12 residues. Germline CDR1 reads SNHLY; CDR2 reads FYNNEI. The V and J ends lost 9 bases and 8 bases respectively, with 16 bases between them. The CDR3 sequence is CASTVGREGYTF. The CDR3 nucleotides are TGTGCCAGTACAGTGGGTCGGGAGGGCTACACCTTC.

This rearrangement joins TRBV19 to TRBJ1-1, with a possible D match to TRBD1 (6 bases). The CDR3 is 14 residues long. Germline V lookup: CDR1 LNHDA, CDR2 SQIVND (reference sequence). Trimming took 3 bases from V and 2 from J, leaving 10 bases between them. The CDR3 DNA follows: TGTGCCAGTAGTATCGACAGGCTAAACACTGAAGCTTTCTTT. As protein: CASSIDRLNTEAFF.

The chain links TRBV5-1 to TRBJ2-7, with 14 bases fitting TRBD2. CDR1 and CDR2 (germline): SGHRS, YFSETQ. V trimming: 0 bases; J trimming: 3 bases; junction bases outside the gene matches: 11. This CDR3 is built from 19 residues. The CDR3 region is CASSLGTSGRPSWSYEQYF. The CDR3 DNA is TGCGCCAGCAGCTTGGGGACTAGCGGGAGGCCCTCTTGGAGCTACGAGCAGTACTTC.

CDR3 residues: CASSQDTTGQSFRYF. The DNA for the CDR3 is TGCGCCAGCAGCCAAGACACCACGGGACAGAGCTTCCGGTACTTC. The chain links TRBV4-1 to TRBJ2-7, with 7 nucleotides matching TRBD1. Germline V CDR1 and CDR2: MGHRA, YSYEKL. The CDR3 loop spans 15 amino acids. V was pared by 0 bases and J by 12 bases, with 14 bases of the junction left unmatched.

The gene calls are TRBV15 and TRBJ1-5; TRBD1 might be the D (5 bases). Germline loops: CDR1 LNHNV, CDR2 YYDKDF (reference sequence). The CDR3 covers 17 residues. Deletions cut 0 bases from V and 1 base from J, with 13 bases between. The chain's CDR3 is CATSRDGWGLSNQPQHF. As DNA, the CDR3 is TGTGCCACCAGCAGAGACGGATGGGGACTGAGCAATCAGCCCCAGCATTTT.

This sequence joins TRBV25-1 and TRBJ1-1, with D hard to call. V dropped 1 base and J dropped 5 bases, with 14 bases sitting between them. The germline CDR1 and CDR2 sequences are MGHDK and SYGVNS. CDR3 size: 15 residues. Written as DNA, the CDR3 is TGTGCCAGCAGTGAATTAGGGTCGGAGGGTACTGAAGCTTTCTTT. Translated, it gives CASSELGSEGTEAFF.

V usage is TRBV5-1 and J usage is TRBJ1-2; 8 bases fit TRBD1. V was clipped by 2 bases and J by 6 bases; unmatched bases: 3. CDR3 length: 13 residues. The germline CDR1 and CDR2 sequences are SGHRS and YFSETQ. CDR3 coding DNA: TGCGCCAGCAGCTTCGGACAGGGCGATGGCTACACCTTC. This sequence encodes CASSFGQGDGYTF.

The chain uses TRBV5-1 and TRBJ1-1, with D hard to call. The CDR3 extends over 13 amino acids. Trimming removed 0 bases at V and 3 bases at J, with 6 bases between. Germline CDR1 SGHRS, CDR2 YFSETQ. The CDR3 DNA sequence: TGCGCCAGCAGCTTGGGGGCAGACACTGAAGCTTTCTTT. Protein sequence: CASSLGADTEAFF.

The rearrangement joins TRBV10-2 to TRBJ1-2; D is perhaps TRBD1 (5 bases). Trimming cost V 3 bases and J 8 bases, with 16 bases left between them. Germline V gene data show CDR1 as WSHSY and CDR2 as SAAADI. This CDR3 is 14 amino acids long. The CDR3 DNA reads TGCGCCAGCAGTGATCAGGGAAGGATTCGGGGCTACACCTTC. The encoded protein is CASSDQGRIRGYTF.

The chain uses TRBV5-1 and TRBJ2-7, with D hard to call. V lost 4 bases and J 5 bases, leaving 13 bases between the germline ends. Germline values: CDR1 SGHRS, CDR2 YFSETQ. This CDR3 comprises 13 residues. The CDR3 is CASSPRHLHEQYF. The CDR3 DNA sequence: TGCGCCAGCAGCCCGCGGCACCTTCACGAGCAGTACTTC.

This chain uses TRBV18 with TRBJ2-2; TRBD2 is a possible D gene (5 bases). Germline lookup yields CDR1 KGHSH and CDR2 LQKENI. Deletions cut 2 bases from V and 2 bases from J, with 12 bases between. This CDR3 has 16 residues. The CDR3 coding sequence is TGTGCCAGCTCACCAGGACTGGCACCAAACACCGGGGAGCTGTTTTTT. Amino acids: CASSPGLAPNTGELFF.

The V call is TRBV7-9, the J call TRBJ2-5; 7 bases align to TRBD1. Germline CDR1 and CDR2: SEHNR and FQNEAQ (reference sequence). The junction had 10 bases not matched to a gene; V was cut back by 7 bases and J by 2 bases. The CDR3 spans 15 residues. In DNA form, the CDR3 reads TGTGCCAGCACCATGGACAGGCTCACTCAAGAGACCCAGTACTTC. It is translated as CASTMDRLTQETQYF.

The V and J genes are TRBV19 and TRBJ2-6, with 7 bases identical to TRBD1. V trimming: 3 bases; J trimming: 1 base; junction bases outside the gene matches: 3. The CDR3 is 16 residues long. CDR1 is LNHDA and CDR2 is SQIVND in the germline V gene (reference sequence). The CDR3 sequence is CASSIGQVSGANVLTF. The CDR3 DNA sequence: TGTGCCAGTAGTATCGGACAGGTTTCTGGGGCCAACGTCCTGACTTTC.

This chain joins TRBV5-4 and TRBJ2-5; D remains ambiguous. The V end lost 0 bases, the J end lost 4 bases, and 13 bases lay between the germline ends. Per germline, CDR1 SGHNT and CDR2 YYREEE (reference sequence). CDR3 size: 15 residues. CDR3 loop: CASSLGREILETQYF. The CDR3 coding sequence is TGTGCCAGCAGCTTGGGCCGAGAAATACTAGAGACCCAGTACTTC. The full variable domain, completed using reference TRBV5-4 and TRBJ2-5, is ETGVTQSPTHLIKTRGQQVTLRCSSQSGHNTVSWYQQALGQGPQFIFQYYREEENGRGNFPPRFSGLQFPNYSSELNVNALELDDSALYLCASSLGREILETQYFGPGTRLLVL.

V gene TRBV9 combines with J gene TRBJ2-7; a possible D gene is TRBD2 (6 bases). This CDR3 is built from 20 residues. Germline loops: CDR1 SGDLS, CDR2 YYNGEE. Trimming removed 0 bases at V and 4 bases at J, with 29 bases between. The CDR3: CASSVARPLKWGTALYEQYF. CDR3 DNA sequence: TGTGCCAGCAGCGTAGCCAGGCCCTTGAAGTGGGGGACTGCTTTGTACGAGCAGTACTTC.

DNA for the CDR3: TGTGCCAGCAACAGGGGGCTGACGGAAAAACTGTTTTTT. Its translation: CASNRGLTEKLFF. The J gene is TRBJ1-4, the V gene TRBV2, with 9 nucleotides matching TRBD1. Germline V lookup: CDR1 SNHLY, CDR2 FYNNEI. The CDR3 is made up of 13 amino acids. Trimming removed 7 bases from V and 8 bases from J; junction bases left unmatched: 5.

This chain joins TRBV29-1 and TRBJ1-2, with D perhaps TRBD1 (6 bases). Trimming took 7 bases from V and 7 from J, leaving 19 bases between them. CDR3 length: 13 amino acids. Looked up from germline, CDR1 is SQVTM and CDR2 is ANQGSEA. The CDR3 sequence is CSARDTGAGGYTF. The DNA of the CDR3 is TGCAGCGCTAGGGACACCGGGGCCGGTGGCTACACCTTC.

CDR3 in DNA: TGTGCCAGCAGCGTAGCTCCCTCTTATGCGGGGGCTTCCTACGAGCAGTACTTC. Translated, it gives CASSVAPSYAGASYEQYF. The chain carries TRBV9 and TRBJ2-7; possibly TRBD2 for D (7 bases). The germline V gene has CDR1 SGDLS and CDR2 YYNGEE. The CDR3 length is 18 residues. Trimming took off 0 bases at V and 1 base at J, with 20 bases between the two ends.

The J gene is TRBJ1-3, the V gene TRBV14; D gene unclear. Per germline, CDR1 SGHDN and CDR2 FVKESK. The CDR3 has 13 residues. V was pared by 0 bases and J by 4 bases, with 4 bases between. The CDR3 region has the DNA TGTGCCAGCAGCCAAGACAGGGGAAACACCATATATTTT. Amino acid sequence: CASSQDRGNTIYF.

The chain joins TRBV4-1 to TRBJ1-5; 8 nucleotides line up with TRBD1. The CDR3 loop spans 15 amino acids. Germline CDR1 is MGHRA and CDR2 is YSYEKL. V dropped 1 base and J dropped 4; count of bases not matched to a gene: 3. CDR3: CASSQGGQANQPQHF. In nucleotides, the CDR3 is TGCGCCAGCAGCCAAGGGGGACAGGCGAATCAGCCCCAGCATTTT.

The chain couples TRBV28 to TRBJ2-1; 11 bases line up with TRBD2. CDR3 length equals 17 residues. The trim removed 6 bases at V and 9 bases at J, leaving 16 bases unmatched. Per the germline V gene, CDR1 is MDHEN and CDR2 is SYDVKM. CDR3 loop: CASRTSASGRSGGEQFF. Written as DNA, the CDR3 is TGTGCCAGCAGAACTTCGGCTAGCGGGAGGAGCGGTGGTGAGCAGTTCTTC.

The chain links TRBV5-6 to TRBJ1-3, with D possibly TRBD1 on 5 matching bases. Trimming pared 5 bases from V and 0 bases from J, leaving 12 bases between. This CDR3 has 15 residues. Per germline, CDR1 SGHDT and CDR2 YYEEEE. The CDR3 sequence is CASSWTSSSGNTIYF. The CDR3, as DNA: TGTGCCAGCAGTTGGACATCGAGCTCTGGAAACACCATATATTTT.

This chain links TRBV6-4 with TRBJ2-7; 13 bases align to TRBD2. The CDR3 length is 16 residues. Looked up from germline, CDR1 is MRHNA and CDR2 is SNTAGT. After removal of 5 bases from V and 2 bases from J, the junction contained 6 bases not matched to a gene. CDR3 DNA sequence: TGTGCCAGCAGTTTGGGACTAGCGGGATCTACCTACGAGCAGTACTTC. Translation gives CASSLGLAGSTYEQYF.

As DNA, the CDR3 is TGTGCCAGCAGTTTAAGTAGAGTCCAGCCCCAGCATTTT. It specifies CASSLSRVQPQHF. The rearrangement joins TRBV28 to TRBJ1-5; no definite D call. This CDR3 has 13 residues. Germline-derived CDR1 and CDR2 are MDHEN and SYDVKM. V shed 2 bases and J shed 7 bases, with 9 bases lying between them. The full variable domain, rest sourced from reference TRBV28 and TRBJ1-5, is DVKVTQSSRYLVKRTGEKVFLECVQDMDHENMFWYRQDPGLGLRLIYFSYDVKMKEKGDIPEGYSVSREKKERFSLILESASTNQTSMYLCASSLSRVQPQHFGDGTRLSIL.

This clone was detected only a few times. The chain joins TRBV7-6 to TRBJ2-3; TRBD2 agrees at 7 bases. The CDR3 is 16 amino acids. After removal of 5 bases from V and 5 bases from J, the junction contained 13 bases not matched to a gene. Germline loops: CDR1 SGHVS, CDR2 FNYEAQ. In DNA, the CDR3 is TGTGCCAGCAGCGGGGGGGTGGGACCCCATGGAGATACGCAGTATTTT. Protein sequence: CASSGGVGPHGDTQYF.